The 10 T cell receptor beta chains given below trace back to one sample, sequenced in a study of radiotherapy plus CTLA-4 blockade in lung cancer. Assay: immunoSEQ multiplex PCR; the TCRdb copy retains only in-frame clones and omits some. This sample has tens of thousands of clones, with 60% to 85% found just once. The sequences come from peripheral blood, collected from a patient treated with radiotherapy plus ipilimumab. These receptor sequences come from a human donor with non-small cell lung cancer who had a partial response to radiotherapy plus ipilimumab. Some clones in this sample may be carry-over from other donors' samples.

The CDR3 nucleotides read TGCGCCAGCAGCTTGGCGACTAGCAACACCGGGGAGCTGTTTTTT. It is translated as CASSLATSNTGELFF. This chain links TRBV5-1 with TRBJ2-2, with 7 nucleotides matching TRBD2. This CDR3 contains 15 residues. Per the germline V gene, CDR1 is SGHRS and CDR2 is YFSETQ. After removal of 0 bases from V and 2 bases from J, the junction contained 1 base not matched to a gene.

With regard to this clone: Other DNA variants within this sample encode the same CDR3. CDR3 sequence reads: CASSSSSGNQPQHF. The CDR3, as DNA: TGTGCCAGCAGCTCTTCCAGTGGCAATCAGCCCCAGCATTTT. The J gene is TRBJ1-5, the V gene TRBV6-5; D not resolved. Trimming took 6 bases from V and 2 from J, leaving 11 bases between them. Germline V CDR1 and CDR2: MNHEY, SVGAGI. The CDR3 extends over 14 amino acids.

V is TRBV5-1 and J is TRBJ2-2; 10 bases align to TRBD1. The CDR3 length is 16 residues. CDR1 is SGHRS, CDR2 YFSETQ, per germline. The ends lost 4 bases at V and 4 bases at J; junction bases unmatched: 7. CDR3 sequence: CASSPRQGASTGELFF. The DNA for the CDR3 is TGCGCCAGCAGCCCTAGACAGGGGGCGAGCACCGGGGAGCTGTTTTTT. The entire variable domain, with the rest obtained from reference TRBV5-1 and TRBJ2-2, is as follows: KAGVTQTPRYLIKTRGQQVTLSCSPISGHRSVSWYQQTPGQGLQFLFEYFSETQRNKGNFPGRFSGRQFSNSRSEMNVSTLELGDSALYLCASSPRQGASTGELFFGEGSRLTVL.

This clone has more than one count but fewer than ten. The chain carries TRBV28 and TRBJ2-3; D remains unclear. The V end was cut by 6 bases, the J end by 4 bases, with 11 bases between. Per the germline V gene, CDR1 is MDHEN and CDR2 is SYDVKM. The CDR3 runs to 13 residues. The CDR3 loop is CASRGWSADTQYF. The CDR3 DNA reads TGTGCCAGCAGAGGATGGAGCGCAGATACGCAGTATTTT.

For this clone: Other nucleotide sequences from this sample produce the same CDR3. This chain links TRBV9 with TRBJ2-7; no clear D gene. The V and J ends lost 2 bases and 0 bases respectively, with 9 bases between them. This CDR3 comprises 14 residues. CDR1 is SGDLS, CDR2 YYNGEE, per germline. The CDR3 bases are TGTGCCAGCAGCGTTGGTGGTAGCTCCTACGAGCAGTACTTC. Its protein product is CASSVGGSSYEQYF.

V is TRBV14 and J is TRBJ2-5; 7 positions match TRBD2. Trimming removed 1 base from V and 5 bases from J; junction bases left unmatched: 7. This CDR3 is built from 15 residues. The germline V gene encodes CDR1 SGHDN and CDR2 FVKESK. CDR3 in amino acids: CASSQGGSLGETQYF. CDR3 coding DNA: TGTGCCAGCAGCCAAGGCGGGAGCTTGGGCGAGACCCAGTACTTC.

The DNA of the CDR3 is TGCGCCAGCAGCTTGACAGGGGGCGGAGGATACACTGAAGCTTTCTTT. Protein product: CASSLTGGGGYTEAFF. The rearrangement links TRBV5-1 to TRBJ1-1; 9 bases match TRBD1. CDR1 is SGHRS and CDR2 is YFSETQ in the germline V gene. Germline trimming cut 1 base from V and 3 bases from J; bases unmatched to any gene: 7. This CDR3 comprises 16 residues.

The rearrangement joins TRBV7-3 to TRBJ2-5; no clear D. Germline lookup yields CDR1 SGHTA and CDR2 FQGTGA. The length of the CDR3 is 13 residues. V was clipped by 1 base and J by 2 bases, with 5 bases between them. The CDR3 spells CASSLNRQETQYF. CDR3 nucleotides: TGTGCCAGCAGCTTAAACAGACAAGAGACCCAGTACTTC.

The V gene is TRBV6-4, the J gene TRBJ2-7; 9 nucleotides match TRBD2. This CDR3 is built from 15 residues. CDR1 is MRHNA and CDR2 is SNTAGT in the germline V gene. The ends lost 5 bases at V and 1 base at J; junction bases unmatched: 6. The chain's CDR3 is CASSYGLAGSYEQYF. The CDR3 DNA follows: TGTGCCAGCAGTTACGGGCTAGCGGGGTCCTACGAGCAGTACTTC.

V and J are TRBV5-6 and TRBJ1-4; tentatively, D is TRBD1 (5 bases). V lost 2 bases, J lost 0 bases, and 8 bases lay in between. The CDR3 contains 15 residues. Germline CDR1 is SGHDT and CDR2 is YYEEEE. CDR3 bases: TGTGCCAGCAGCTTCTCAGGGTCAACTAATGAAAAACTGTTTTTT. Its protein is CASSFSGSTNEKLFF. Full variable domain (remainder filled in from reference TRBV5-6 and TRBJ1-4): DAGVTQSPTHLIKTRGQQVTLRCSPKSGHDTVSWYQQALGQGPQFIFQYYEEEERQRGNFPDRFSGHQFPNYSSELNVNALLLGDSALYLCASSFSGSTNEKLFFGSGTQLSVL.